This TCR beta chain was recorded in a study of blood T cell repertoires in COVID-19. About the research overall: Specimens from acute and convalescent COVID-19 originated in the United States, Italy and Spain.

Germline V gives CDR1 ENHRY, CDR2 SYGVKD. The CDR3 is made up of 13 amino acids. V was cut by 10 bases and J by 7 bases, with 19 bases left in between. Cohort placement rested on clinical history that participants reported themselves. All exposed participants met a person with COVID-19 within 2 weeks before entering the study. Authors' processing steps: Reference gene primers were amplified, and this amplification served to estimate nucleated cell counts. Profiling relied on immunoSEQ multiplex PCR, and the TCRdb table lists in-frame clones only, not all of them. The D gene and trimming were derived from the DNA, and the V and J assignments and clone size from that table. The data show 250,000 to 350,000 clones, roughly 86% seen once.

The gene calls are TRBV10-3 and TRBJ1-2, with D possibly TRBD1 on 6 matching bases. This sequence originates from a woman between 45 and 60 years old who had been exposed to COVID-19. Sequenced input: PBMCs or T cells enriched from blood (not recorded which). The DNA of the CDR3 is TGTGCCACTCGACTTGGGGGGGCGGTTGGCTACACCTTC. Translation gives CATRLGGAVGYTF.